What follows are 11 T cell receptor beta chains derived from one specimen sequenced in a study of blood T cell repertoires in COVID-19. Profiled with immunoSEQ multiplex PCR; TCRdb holds only in-frame clones, not every one. The table includes under 300,000 clones, 80% to 90% detected once. Specimen: peripheral blood. Every receptor here comes from a woman between 35 and 50 years old with acute or convalescent COVID-19.

The chain uses TRBV2 and TRBJ1-4, with 9 nucleotides matching TRBD1. This CDR3 region has 13 residues. Trimming at V came to 9 bases and at J to 6 bases, leaving 5 bases not matched to a gene. The germline gives CDR1 SNHLY, CDR2 FYNNEI. The CDR3 coding sequence is TGTGCCAGGCGGGACAGGGTATATGAAAAACTGTTTTTT. Translated, it gives CARRDRVYEKLFF.

V gene TRBV5-1 combines with J gene TRBJ2-1; D possibly corresponds to TRBD2 (6 bases). The CDR3 is 13 residues long. Germline CDR1 reads SGHRS; CDR2 reads YFSETQ. V dropped 5 bases and J dropped 8 bases, with 14 bases sitting between them. This CDR3 is CASRRDRPDEQFF. As DNA, the CDR3 is TGCGCCAGCAGGCGGGACCGCCCTGATGAGCAGTTCTTC.

The V and J genes are TRBV25-1 and TRBJ2-3; weak D call: TRBD1 (5 bases). There are 13 residues in the CDR3. Germline CDR1 and CDR2: MGHDK and SYGVNS. Trimming pared 3 bases from V and 2 bases from J, leaving 6 bases between. CDR3 sequence reads: CASSEDNTDTQYF. CDR3 DNA: TGTGCCAGCAGTGAGGACAACACAGATACGCAGTATTTT.

The count of this clone is one. The V and J genes are TRBV7-6 and TRBJ2-1, with TRBD2 identical over 7 bases. This CDR3 contains 15 residues. From germline, CDR1 is SGHVS and CDR2 FNYEAQ. Losses at the gene ends were 5 bases for V and 9 bases for J; bases not matched to a gene: 13. The CDR3 sequence is CASSVAMGGVGEQFF. CDR3 DNA sequence: TGTGCCAGCAGCGTTGCGATGGGGGGGGTTGGTGAGCAGTTCTTC.

This sequence joins TRBV18 and TRBJ2-2; D might be TRBD1 (6 bases). This CDR3 comprises 15 residues. V shed 4 bases and J shed 4 bases, with 13 bases lying between them. CDR1 is KGHSH, CDR2 LQKENI, per germline. The CDR3 DNA reads TGTGCCAGCTCACTACAGGGTCGGATCACCGGGGAGCTGTTTTTT. Translation gives CASSLQGRITGELFF.

The chain couples TRBV5-4 to TRBJ2-2; TRBD1 is a possible D gene (5 bases). CDR1 and CDR2 (germline): SGHNT, YYREEE (reference sequence). The CDR3 spans 14 residues. V gave up 3 bases and J gave up 5 bases, with 11 bases separating them. The CDR3 bases are TGTGCCAGCAGCTCACCCCAGGGAACCGGGGAGCTGTTTTTT. It encodes CASSSPQGTGELFF.

The genes are TRBV4-2 and TRBJ1-1; 7 nucleotides agree with TRBD1. This CDR3 contains 15 residues. V shed 1 base and J 0 bases; nucleotides not matched to a gene: 2. Germline loops: CDR1 LGHNA, CDR2 YNFKEQ. CDR3 loop: CASSQAQGVNTEAFF. As DNA, the CDR3 is TGTGCCAGCAGCCAAGCTCAGGGGGTGAACACTGAAGCTTTCTTT.

This sequence joins TRBV30 and TRBJ1-1; D remains unclear. V was shortened by 5 bases and J by 2 bases, with 15 bases between the two germline ends. Per the germline V gene, CDR1 is GTSNPN and CDR2 is SVGIG (reference sequence). The CDR3 sequence is 14 residues long. The CDR3 sequence: CAWYAAGRNTEAFF. The CDR3 DNA follows: TGTGCCTGGTACGCCGCTGGCAGAAACACTGAAGCTTTCTTT.

This chain uses TRBV10-3 with TRBJ2-3; D perhaps matches TRBD1 (6 bases). Germline V gene data show CDR1 as ENHRY and CDR2 as SYGVKD. The germline V and J ends were trimmed by 10 bases and 0 bases, with 17 bases remaining between them. CDR3 length: 15 amino acids. The CDR3 protein is CATVDSTTSTDTQYF. In nucleotides, the CDR3 is TGTGCCACCGTGGACAGCACAACTAGCACAGATACGCAGTATTTT.

This rearrangement joins TRBV2 to TRBJ1-1; 9 bases line up with TRBD1. Germline lookup yields CDR1 SNHLY and CDR2 FYNNEI. The CDR3 sequence is 14 residues long. The junction had 6 bases not matched to a gene; V was cut back by 6 bases and J by 4 bases. In nucleotides, the CDR3 is TGTGCCAGCAGGGGACAGGGTTTAAGCACTGAAGCTTTCTTT. Translating it yields CASRGQGLSTEAFF.

CDR3 nucleotide sequence: TGTGCCAGCAGTTTATCCGGCCCGCTGAGGCCTGGCTACACCTTC. It codes for CASSLSGPLRPGYTF. The V call is TRBV27, the J call TRBJ1-2; D not certain. CDR1 and CDR2 (germline): MNHEY, SMNVEV (reference sequence). The CDR3 has 15 residues. Trimming left V 0 bases short and J 7 bases short, with 15 bases between.